This T cell receptor (beta chain) was sequenced in a study of patients and donors after allogeneic stem cell transplantation. Trimming removed 3 bases at V and 2 bases at J, with 15 bases between. The CDR3 sequence is 16 residues long. In germline, CDR1 is KGHDR, CDR2 SFDVKD. TCRdb reprocessed the RT-PCR reads with MiXCR, giving one entry per CDR3 protein. The sample includes about a million distinct CDR3 sequences, about 20% of them seen just once. There are a few counts of this clonotype. The sample comprised blood, either unsorted or a sorted T cell fraction (not recorded which). The TCR sequence derives from a human donor who was either an allogeneic HSCT recipient or a stem cell or donor lymphocyte infusion donor (not recorded which). It is not recorded whose cells these are; they may come from a transplant donor. The V call is TRBV24-1, the J call TRBJ2-5; D is perhaps TRBD1 or TRBD2 (5 bases each). CDR3 region: CATSDPGPGPQETQYF. DNA of the CDR3: TGTGCCACCAGTGATCCTGGTCCGGGACCTCAAGAGACCCAGTACTTC.